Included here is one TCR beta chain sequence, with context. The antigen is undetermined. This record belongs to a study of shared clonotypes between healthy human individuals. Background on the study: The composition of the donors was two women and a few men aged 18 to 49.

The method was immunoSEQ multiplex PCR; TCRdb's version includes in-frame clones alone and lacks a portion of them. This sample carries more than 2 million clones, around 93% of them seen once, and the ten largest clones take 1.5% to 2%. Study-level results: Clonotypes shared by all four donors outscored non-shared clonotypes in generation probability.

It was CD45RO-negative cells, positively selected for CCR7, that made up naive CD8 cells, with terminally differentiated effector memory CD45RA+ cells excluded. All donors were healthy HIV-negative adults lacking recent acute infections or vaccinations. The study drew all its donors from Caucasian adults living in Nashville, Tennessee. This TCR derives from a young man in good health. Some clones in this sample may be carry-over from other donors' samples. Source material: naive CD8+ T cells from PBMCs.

The CDR3 DNA follows: TGTGCCAGCTCACCTCCTTCCGGGACACCCTACGAGCAGTACTTC. Its translation is CASSPPSGTPYEQYF. This sequence joins TRBV18 and TRBJ2-7; D may be TRBD1 (6 bases). Trimming took off 3 bases at V and 2 bases at J, with 14 bases between the two ends. Germline loops: CDR1 KGHSH, CDR2 LQKENI. The CDR3 runs 15 residues.